This T cell receptor beta chain is drawn from a study of T-cell reconstitution after alpha-beta-depleted transplantation in children. Many counts were recorded for this clonotype. CDR3 size: 14 residues. In germline, CDR1 is LGHDT, CDR2 YNNKEL (reference sequence). V lost 6 bases to trimming and J lost 3 bases, with 12 bases between them. The library targeted TCRbeta and was prepared with unique molecular identifiers. TCRdb fed the PCR reads into MiXCR, producing one record per CDR3 protein. The sample carries approximately 300,000 distinct CDR3 sequences, 10% recorded once. This chain uses TRBV3-1 with TRBJ1-3; perhaps TRBD1 as D (6 bases). This sample comprised PBMCs, obtained before TCRalphabeta/CD19-depleted stem cell transplant. This clonotype was sampled from a boy under two years old with acute myeloid leukemia, due to receive a stem cell transplant. The CDR3 DNA follows: TGTGCCAGCAGTCGTGGGGGCAATGGAAACACCATATATTTT. As protein: CASSRGGNGNTIYF.